A selection of T cell receptor beta chains follows, all from one sample in a study of CD8 T cells in Susac syndrome. TCRdb analysed the immunoSEQ multiplex PCR reads with MiXCR anew, one entry per CDR3 protein. The sample contains around 200,000 distinct CDR3 sequences, 95% of which appear only once. The specimen was CD4+ T cells from PBMCs. The receptors here all came from a human donor with multiple sclerosis. Each CDR3 is given with its conserved first and last residue. Fields, in order: D gene, V gene, clone size, J gene, CDR3 protein, CDR3 DNA. A D gene is named only where the DNA matches it firmly. Some rows have no size entry. The others give once, few or many, or a class for an expanded clone.

D: .; V: TRBV4-1; size: few; J: TRBJ2-1; CDR3: CASSGGLTYRDEQFF; DNA: TGCGCCAGCAGCGGGGGACTAACCTACAGGGATGAGCAGTTCTTC
D: .; V: TRBV12-3/TRBV12-4; size: .; J: TRBJ1-1; CDR3: CASNKPGTVEAFF; DNA: TGTGCCAGCAACAAACCCGGGACTGTTGAAGCTTTCTTT
D: .; V: TRBV19; size: .; J: TRBJ1-4; CDR3: CASSISPNEKLFF; DNA: TGTGCCAGTAGTATCAGTCCAAATGAAAAACTGTTTTTT
D: .; V: TRBV10-2; size: .; J: TRBJ1-5; CDR3: CASSWGEDQPQHF; DNA: TGCGCCAGCTCGTGGGGGGAGGATCAGCCCCAGCATTTT
D: .; V: TRBV9; size: .; J: TRBJ1-1; CDR3: CASSVVGMNTEAFF; DNA: TGTGCCAGCAGCGTAGTAGGTATGAACACTGAAGCTTTCTTT
D: .; V: TRBV2; size: .; J: TRBJ2-5; CDR3: CASSPDAGMRETQYF; DNA: TGTGCCAGCAGCCCGGATGCGGGGATGCGGGAGACCCAGTACTTC
D: .; V: TRBV9; size: .; J: TRBJ1-6; CDR3: CASSVADIDNSPLHF; DNA: TGTGCCAGCAGCGTAGCGGACATAGATAATTCACCCCTCCACTTT
D: TRBD1; V: TRBV12-3/TRBV12-4; size: once; J: TRBJ2-1; CDR3: CASRPSGGRAYNEQFF; DNA: TGTGCCAGCAGACCCTCAGGGGGTAGGGCATACAATGAGCAGTTCTTC
D: .; V: TRBV6-1; size: .; J: TRBJ1-6; CDR3: CASSDGLYNSPLHF; DNA: TGTGCCAGCAGTGACGGCCTCTATAATTCACCCCTCCACTTT
D: .; V: TRBV20-1; size: few; J: TRBJ2-3; CDR3: CSAGLAGSTDTQYF; DNA: TGCAGTGCTGGGTTGGCAGGAAGCACAGATACGCAGTATTTT
D: TRBD1; V: TRBV20-1; size: .; J: TRBJ2-5; CDR3: CSARSPGTGEETQYF; DNA: TGCAGTGCCCGGTCCCCCGGGACAGGGGAGGAGACCCAGTACTTC
D: .; V: TRBV5-1; size: .; J: TRBJ2-1; CDR3: CASSLQGHPYNEQFF; DNA: TGCGCCAGCAGCCTACAGGGCCATCCATACAATGAGCAGTTCTTC
D: TRBD1; V: TRBV28; size: .; J: TRBJ1-6; CDR3: CASRAGGNNSPLHF; DNA: TGTGCCAGCAGGGCAGGGGGCAATAATTCACCCCTCCACTTT
D: .; V: TRBV3-1; size: .; J: TRBJ1-2; CDR3: CASSQDGGPGGYTF; DNA: TGTGCCAGCAGCCAAGACGGGGGGCCGGGCGGCTACACCTTC
D: TRBD1; V: TRBV12-3/TRBV12-4; size: .; J: TRBJ2-2; CDR3: CASSPGTGGAGGELFF; DNA: TGTGCCAGCAGCCCCGGGACAGGGGGCGCAGGCGGGGAGCTGTTTTTT
D: .; V: TRBV29-1; size: .; J: TRBJ1-6; CDR3: CSVAVSGGLSPLHF; DNA: TGCAGCGTTGCCGTATCTGGGGGATTATCACCCCTCCACTTT
D: TRBD1; V: TRBV28; size: .; J: TRBJ1-6; CDR3: CASSVPQGTFPNSPLHF; DNA: TGTGCCAGCAGTGTCCCACAGGGGACATTCCCCAACTCACCCCTCCACTTT
D: TRBD1; V: TRBV12-3/TRBV12-4; size: few; J: TRBJ1-6; CDR3: CASSRQGADSPLHF; DNA: TGTGCCAGCAGTCGACAGGGGGCTGATTCACCCCTCCACTTT
D: .; V: TRBV28; size: once; J: TRBJ2-2; CDR3: CASRRQPAGELFF; DNA: TGTGCCAGCAGGAGACAGCCAGCTGGGGAGCTGTTTTTT
D: .; V: TRBV15; size: .; J: TRBJ1-2; CDR3: CATSRDPASPRGYTF; DNA: TGTGCCACCAGCAGAGATCCGGCTTCACCTAGGGGCTACACCTTC
D: TRBD2; V: TRBV6-5; size: .; J: TRBJ2-7; CDR3: CASSYSIPSGGAYEQYF; DNA: TGTGCCAGCAGTTACTCGATTCCTAGCGGGGGGGCCTACGAGCAGTACTTC
D: TRBD2; V: TRBV4-3; size: .; J: TRBJ2-7; CDR3: CASSQSLLSGGRSYEQYF; DNA: TGCGCCAGCAGCCAATCCCTCCTGTCGGGGGGGCGGTCCTACGAGCAGTACTTC
D: .; V: TRBV30; size: .; J: TRBJ2-5; CDR3: CAWSLGVETQYF; DNA: TGTGCCTGGAGTTTGGGGGTAGAGACCCAGTACTTC
D: .; V: TRBV9; size: once; J: TRBJ1-1; CDR3: CASSFDGQPNTEAFF; DNA: TGTGCCAGCAGCTTCGACGGACAACCGAACACTGAAGCTTTCTTT
D: .; V: TRBV9; size: .; J: TRBJ1-1; CDR3: CASSVDPLGGMAEAFF; DNA: TGTGCCAGCAGCGTAGATCCCCTAGGGGGGATGGCTGAAGCTTTCTTT
D: .; V: TRBV5-4; size: .; J: TRBJ1-1; CDR3: CASSLARVTGPGSEAFF; DNA: TGTGCCAGCAGCTTGGCCCGGGTAACGGGGCCGGGTTCTGAAGCTTTCTTT
D: .; V: TRBV27; size: .; J: TRBJ1-1; CDR3: CASSDWAGGVMNTEAFF; DNA: TGTGCCAGCTCCGACTGGGCGGGGGGCGTTATGAACACTGAAGCTTTCTTT
D: .; V: TRBV20-1; size: .; J: TRBJ2-1; CDR3: CSARSGPEVQFF; DNA: TGCAGTGCTAGATCCGGCCCCGAAGTGCAGTTCTTC
D: .; V: TRBV12-3/TRBV12-4; size: once; J: TRBJ1-1; CDR3: CASSLAADTEAFF; DNA: TGTGCCAGCAGTTTAGCTGCCGACACTGAAGCTTTCTTT
D: .; V: TRBV5-1; size: .; J: TRBJ1-2; CDR3: CASSGRDTGSYGYTF; DNA: TGCGCCAGCAGCGGCCGGGACACGGGATCCTATGGCTACACCTTC
D: .; V: TRBV20-1; size: .; J: TRBJ1-1; CDR3: CSASGRGNMNTEAFF; DNA: TGCAGTGCTAGCGGCAGGGGAAACATGAACACTGAAGCTTTCTTT
D: .; V: TRBV30; size: .; J: TRBJ1-5; CDR3: CAWRRGGGFDQPQHF; DNA: TGTGCCTGGAGGAGGGGCGGGGGGTTTGATCAGCCCCAGCATTTT
D: .; V: TRBV27; size: .; J: TRBJ1-5; CDR3: CASSLGPKQQPQHF; DNA: TGTGCCAGCAGTTTAGGCCCTAAGCAACAGCCCCAGCATTTT
D: TRBD1; V: TRBV20-1; size: .; J: TRBJ1-4; CDR3: CSANGRGGEKLFF; DNA: TGCAGTGCCAATGGCAGGGGGGGAGAAAAACTGTTTTTT
D: TRBD1; V: TRBV6-2/TRBV6-3; size: few; J: TRBJ2-7; CDR3: CASQGQGVYEQYF; DNA: TGTGCCAGCCAAGGACAGGGAGTCTACGAGCAGTACTTC
D: .; V: TRBV12-3/TRBV12-4; size: .; J: TRBJ1-1; CDR3: CASSSNPFEAFF; DNA: TGTGCCAGCAGCTCAAACCCGTTTGAAGCTTTCTTT
D: TRBD2; V: TRBV5-4; size: .; J: TRBJ2-3; CDR3: CASSKGLAGSTDTQYF; DNA: TGTGCCAGCAGCAAAGGACTAGCGGGGAGCACAGATACGCAGTATTTT